This T cell receptor beta chain derives from a study of blood T cell repertoires in COVID-19. In the original workflow: Amplification of reference gene primers provided the estimated nucleated cell counts. The data were produced by immunoSEQ multiplex PCR, yet TCRdb's version contains in-frame clones alone and is incomplete. The V and J calls and clone size come from that table; D and trimming were worked out from the DNA. The table lists about 370,000 clones, around 87% of them singletons. Material: peripheral blood. This sequence originates from a woman between 25 and 40 years old with COVID-19, enrolled during active disease.

The CDR3 loop is CASSQRGGVHYEQYF. The CDR3, as DNA: TGTGCCAGCAGCCAACGCGGGGGGGTGCACTACGAGCAGTACTTC. The chain joins TRBV6-5 to TRBJ2-7; TRBD2 matches at 9 bases. The CDR3 runs 15 residues. V shed 6 bases and J 3 bases; nucleotides not matched to a gene: 9. Germline V gives CDR1 MNHEY, CDR2 SVGAGI.